This T cell receptor beta chain was observed in a study of PD-1 blockade in classical Hodgkin lymphoma (dated by TCRdb to the early 2020s). For context, the study as a whole: Nivolumab dosing was 3 mg/kg intravenously every 2 weeks, continuing until either disease progression or unacceptable toxicity. The study used TCR beta sequencing and CyTOF to define a peripheral blood immune signature of response to PD-1 blockade in classical Hodgkin lymphoma.

Genomic DNA was extracted with the Qiagen DNeasy kit from unsorted PBMCs and from negatively selected CD4+ and CD8+ fractions. Amplification of TCR beta CDR3 regions was done by immunoSEQ multiplex PCR with primers that anneal to V and J segments. A synthetic immune receptor repertoire was used to minimize amplification bias, and any residual bias was removed computationally once sequencing was done. From the authors' description of their analysis: Repertoire diversity was quantified as the Shannon entropy index using custom Python scripts. Unsorted, CD4+ and CD8+ repertoires were examined separately, except in combined analyses, for which CD4+ and CD8+ sequences were merged in silico. A clone counted as expanded when the clone's frequency after treatment rose at least 2-fold relative to C1D1, and clones undetected at baseline were given a pseudocount of 0.5. Clones with 0 or 1 copy at C1D1 were classified as singleton clones, and clones with 2 or more copies were classified as non-singleton clones. Clones expanded in unsorted samples were assigned a CD4+, CD8+ or unknown annotation through matching of protein sequences in sorted samples from the same patient. Wilcoxon tests on paired samples were used to test diversity changes from C1D1 to C4D1. The table comes from immuneACCESS by way of TCRdb, which keeps in-frame sequences with V and J called. Part of the clones is missing from these tables; in studies checked, under half for an unresolved V gene and the rest for unknown reasons. The DNA was the basis for D and trimming; V, J and clone size are from that table. The sample profile shows 60,000 or so clones; roughly nine tenths of them were found once. 9.7% of the sample rests with the top ten.

Here is what the overall study found, with its caveats: The study was restricted to a single clinical trial cohort, and the causes of repertoire differences, possibly disease activity or prior therapy, were left undefined. By C4D1, a significant rise was seen in CD4+ TCR diversity but not in CD8+ TCR diversity (p=0.0027 vs p=0.16), and the rise was most apparent among complete responders (p=0.02). Lower diversity was observed in patients in whom nivolumab was started less than 1 year after ASCT, and these patients were excluded from later analyses so that confounding by immune reconstitution would be avoided. Trial patients achieving complete response had baseline diversity similar to newly diagnosed patients, whereas partial responders and progressors had significantly lower diversity. Baseline TCR diversity was reported to be lower in newly diagnosed patients than in healthy donors, and even lower in relapsed/refractory patients.

The time point label, as the study defines it: cycle 1 day 1 (C1D1), immediately before nivolumab initiation. All trial patients had relapsed after autologous stem cell transplantation, with cohorts A, B and C differing in prior brentuximab vedotin exposure. The trial cohort comprised 60 or so patients with relapsed/refractory classical Hodgkin lymphoma whose best overall responses were complete response, partial response or progressive disease. Single-agent nivolumab was administered to trial patients in the multi-cohort phase II CheckMate 205 trial. An independent review committee assessed best overall response by applying the 2007 International Working Group response criteria. Trial PBMCs were collected just before the start of nivolumab (C1D1) and during therapy at cycle 2 day 1 and cycle 4 day 1. Peripheral blood was collected in 8 mL Vacutainer Cell Preparation Tubes, from which PBMCs were isolated by centrifugation and then cryopreserved.

This clone was detected only once. It has no known antigen specificity. Base qualities are not recorded, but no much larger clone differs from it by a single base. The receptor comes from a human donor with classical Hodgkin lymphoma. Sequenced here: peripheral blood mononuclear cells (PBMCs), sampled at baseline.

The CDR3 region: CASGPTGQSNSPLHF. At the DNA level, the sequence is TGCGCCAGCGGCCCAACGGGACAGAGCAATTCACCCCTCCACTTT. This receptor chain uses TRBV5-1 and TRBJ1-6; 7 of the junction bases match TRBD1. From the cysteine up to the phenylalanine, the CDR3 has a length of 15 residues. CDR3 DNA is the only sequence kept; it has 45 bases, read in frame from the first base. From the germline V gene, CDR1 is SGHRS and CDR2 is YFSETQ. The V end gives up 7 bases and the J end 7 bases, leaving 11 bases in the junction not matched to a gene.